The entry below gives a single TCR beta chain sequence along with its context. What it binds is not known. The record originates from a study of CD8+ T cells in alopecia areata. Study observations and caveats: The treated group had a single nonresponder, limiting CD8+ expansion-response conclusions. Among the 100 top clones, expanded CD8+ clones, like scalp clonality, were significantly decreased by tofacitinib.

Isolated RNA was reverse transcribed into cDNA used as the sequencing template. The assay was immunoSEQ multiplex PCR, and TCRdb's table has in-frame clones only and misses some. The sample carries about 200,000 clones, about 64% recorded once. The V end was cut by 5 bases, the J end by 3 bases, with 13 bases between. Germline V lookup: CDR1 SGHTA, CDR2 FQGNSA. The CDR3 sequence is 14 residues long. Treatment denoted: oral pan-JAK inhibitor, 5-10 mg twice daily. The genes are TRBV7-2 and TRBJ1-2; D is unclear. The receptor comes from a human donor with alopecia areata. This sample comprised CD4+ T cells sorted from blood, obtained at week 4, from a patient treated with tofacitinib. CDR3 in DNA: TGTGCCAGCAGCCCTCAGTCCGGGGACTATGGCTACACCTTC. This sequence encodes CASSPQSGDYGYTF.